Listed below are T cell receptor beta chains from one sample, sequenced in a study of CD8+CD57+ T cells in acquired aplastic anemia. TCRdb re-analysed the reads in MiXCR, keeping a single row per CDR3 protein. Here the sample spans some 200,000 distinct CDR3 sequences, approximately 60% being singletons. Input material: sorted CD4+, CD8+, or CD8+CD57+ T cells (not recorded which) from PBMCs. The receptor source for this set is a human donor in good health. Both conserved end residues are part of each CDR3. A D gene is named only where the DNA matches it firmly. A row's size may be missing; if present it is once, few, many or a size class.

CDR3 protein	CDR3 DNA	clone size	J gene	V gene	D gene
CASSFLAGGPNEQYF	TGTGCCAGCAGCTTTTTAGCGGGAGGGCCTAACGAGCAGTACTTC	.	TRBJ2-7	TRBV7-8	TRBD2
CATSRLKWASGANVLTF	TGTGCCACCAGCAGATTGAAGTGGGCCTCTGGGGCCAACGTCCTGACTTTC	.	TRBJ2-6	TRBV15	.
CASSLGELLNPGELYF	TGTGCCAGCAGCTTGGGGGAGCTCTTAAACCCCGGGGAGCTGTACTTC	.	TRBJ2-7	TRBV7-9	.
CSVKTGGLYEQYF	TGCAGTGTTAAGACAGGGGGCTTATACGAGCAGTACTTC	.	TRBJ2-7	TRBV20-1	TRBD1
CASSLEGSGVQASTDTQYF	TGTGCCAGCAGCTTAGAAGGTTCCGGGGTGCAGGCGAGCACAGATACGCAGTATTTT	few	TRBJ2-3	TRBV7-8	.
CATSRDAVYEQYF	TGTGCCACCAGCAGAGATGCTGTGTACGAGCAGTACTTC	.	TRBJ2-7	TRBV15	.
CASSTSQGSSGNTIYF	TGTGCCAGTAGTACTTCACAGGGGTCCTCTGGAAACACCATATATTTT	.	TRBJ1-3	TRBV19	TRBD1
CASSSGKAGEQETQYF	TGTGCCAGCAGTTCCGGTAAGGCAGGGGAACAAGAGACCCAGTACTTC	.	TRBJ2-5	TRBV12-3/TRBV12-4	.
CASTYRGDTEAFF	TGTGCCAGCACCTACAGGGGCGACACTGAAGCTTTCTTT	.	TRBJ1-1	TRBV25-1	TRBD1
CSARDRAAYYNQPQHF	TGCAGTGCTAGAGATCGGGCAGCTTACTATAATCAGCCCCAGCATTTT	many	TRBJ1-5	TRBV20-1	.
CSARGQLDTQYF	TGCAGTGCTAGGGGACAGCTAGATACGCAGTATTTT	many	TRBJ2-3	TRBV20-1	TRBD1
CASSLDGGTGGVSGYTF	TGTGCCAGCAGCTTGGATGGAGGGACAGGGGGCGTCTCTGGCTACACCTTC	.	TRBJ1-2	TRBV5-4	TRBD1
CASSLGEPQETQYF	TGCGCCAGCAGCTTGGGCGAGCCCCAAGAGACCCAGTACTTC	.	TRBJ2-5	TRBV5-1	.
CASSFDRRYEQYF	TGTGCCAGCAGTTTTGACAGAAGATACGAGCAGTACTTC	.	TRBJ2-7	TRBV12-3/TRBV12-4	.
CASSLVLWRERSF	TGTGCCAGTAGTTTAGTATTGTGGCGGGAGCGCTCGTTC	.	TRBJ2-7	TRBV19	TRBD2
CSVDRGTDTQYF	TGCAGCGTTGACAGGGGCACAGATACGCAGTATTTT	few	TRBJ2-3	TRBV29-1	.
CSAHDGLAGVNEQFF	TGCAGTGCCCACGATGGGCTAGCGGGGGTCAATGAGCAGTTCTTC	.	TRBJ2-1	TRBV20-1	TRBD2
CSARVRGSQETQYF	TGCAGTGCTAGAGTCCGGGGTTCACAAGAGACCCAGTACTTC	.	TRBJ2-5	TRBV20-1	.
CASSAGTRASMDSPLHF	TGTGCCAGCAGCGCCGGGACACGGGCGTCGATGGATTCACCCCTCCACTTT	once	TRBJ1-6	TRBV6-1	.
CACRINYGYTF	TGTGCCTGCAGGATTAACTATGGCTACACCTTC	many	TRBJ1-2	TRBV30	.
CASSPDTDYGYTF	TGTGCCAGCAGCCCTGACACGGACTATGGCTACACCTTC	few	TRBJ1-2	TRBV14	.
CASRDTTTGLAGAETQYF	TGTGCCAGCAGGGACACCACTACGGGACTAGCGGGAGCAGAGACCCAGTACTTC	many	TRBJ2-5	TRBV6-5	TRBD2
CASGRTGMYYEQYF	TGTGCCAGCGGAAGGACAGGGATGTACTACGAGCAGTACTTC	many	TRBJ2-7	TRBV25-1	TRBD1